This TCR beta chain stems from a study of T cell responses to AZD1222 COVID-19 vaccine. Whole-study findings and limits: CD4 TCRs covered the whole spike, strongest at regions 160-218 and 743-854. Only six individuals given AZD1222 were seropositive at baseline. Reports say nearly half of spike-specific TCRs go after unmutated variant regions. Clonal diversity may have been underestimated, and the donors were mostly white British, with more females than males.

About this clone itself: Its target is unknown.

Clones were read by immunoSEQ multiplex PCR, and TCRdb kept only the in-frame ones, dropping some. The sample yields more than 110,000 clones, of which the top ten take up about 2.3%. The CDR3 totals 17 residues. Germline loops: CDR1 MNHNS, CDR2 SASEGT. Deletions cut 2 bases from V and 0 bases from J, with 14 bases between. This chain connects TRBV6-1 to TRBJ1-3; D uncertain. Sequenced: peripheral blood. The receptor was isolated from an adult in good health. Here the CDR3 DNA reads TGTGCCAGCAGTGAAAGTCTTCCCGGAGCCTCTGGAAACACCATATATTTT. Protein sequence: CASSESLPGASGNTIYF.